This TCR beta chain was observed in a study of blood T cells in healthy people across ages. Study-level points and caveats: The unsorted PBMCs prevented any conclusive comparison of naive versus antigen-experienced cells.

This CDR3 region has 16 residues. Trimming took 0 bases from V and 2 from J, leaving 11 bases between them. Germline V lookup: CDR1 MNHNS, CDR2 SASEGT. The table lists this clonotype with a few counts. What it binds is not known. Alongside a J-beta primer mix, a sample-barcoded 5' primer served in a second PCR lasting about 6 to 11 cycles. One entry per CDR3 protein results from TCRdb running MiXCR on the 5' RACE reads. The sample shows under 2,000,000 distinct CDR3 sequences, approximately 50% of them seen only once. Sequenced input: blood. The clonotype comes from a woman in her forties in good health. The V call is TRBV6-1, the J call TRBJ1-5; D possibly corresponds to TRBD1 (5 bases). This CDR3 is CASSEAQGEGNQPQHF. In nucleotides, the CDR3 is TGTGCCAGCAGTGAAGCCCAGGGTGAGGGCAATCAGCCCCAGCATTTT.